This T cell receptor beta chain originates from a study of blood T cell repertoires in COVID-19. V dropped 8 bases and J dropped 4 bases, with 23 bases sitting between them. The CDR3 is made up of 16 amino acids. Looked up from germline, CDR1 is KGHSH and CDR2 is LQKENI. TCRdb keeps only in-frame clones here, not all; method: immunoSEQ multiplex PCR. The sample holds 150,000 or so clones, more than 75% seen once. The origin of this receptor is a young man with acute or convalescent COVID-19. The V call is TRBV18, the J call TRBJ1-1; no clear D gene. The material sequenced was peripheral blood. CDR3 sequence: CASHAQGVREGTEAFF. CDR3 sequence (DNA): TGTGCCAGCCATGCCCAAGGAGTCAGAGAGGGCACTGAAGCTTTCTTT.